Shown below are 11 T cell receptor beta chains from a single sample sequenced in a study of cytomegalovirus exposure and HLA in healthy donors. In the PCR, 60 Vbeta and 13 Jbeta primers were used. Some clones are missing from TCRdb's copy, which holds only in-frame ones; the method was immunoSEQ multiplex PCR. This repertoire shows about 160,000 clones, approximately 80% found once; its top ten account for about 2.4%. Material: PBMCs. The receptors stem from a woman aged 40 to 50 in good health and CMV-seropositive.

The rearrangement joins TRBV6-6 to TRBJ1-1; D ambiguous. V was pared by 5 bases and J by 1 base, with 8 bases between. CDR1 and CDR2 (germline): MNHNY, SVGAGI (reference sequence). The CDR3 spans 13 residues. The CDR3 sequence is CASSVSGNTEAFF. The CDR3 DNA sequence: TGTGCCAGCAGTGTGAGTGGGAACACTGAAGCTTTCTTT.

The V and J genes are TRBV4-3 and TRBJ2-2, with TRBD1 identical over 8 bases. Germline loops: CDR1 LGHNA, CDR2 YSLEER. With V trimmed by 4 bases and J by 5 bases, 9 bases remained unmatched. This CDR3 has 16 residues. The CDR3 nucleotides are TGCGCCAGCAGCCTAACCGCGGACAGGGTAACCGGGGAGCTGTTTTTT. It encodes CASSLTADRVTGELFF.

The table lists this clone with a few counts. J is TRBJ1-4 and V is TRBV23-1; possible D gene TRBD1, 5 bases. TRBV23-1 is flagged as an ORF with uncertain function. V lost 2 bases and J 7 bases, leaving 5 bases between the germline ends. The CDR3 runs to 12 residues. In nucleotides, the CDR3 is TGCGCCAGCAGTCAACAGGGTGAAAAACTGTTTTTT. Translated, it gives CASSQQGEKLFF.

This sequence joins TRBV6-5 and TRBJ2-7; TRBD2 matches 10 bases. V dropped 8 bases and J dropped 6; count of bases not matched to a gene: 10. Germline V gene sequence: CDR1 MNHEY, CDR2 SVGAGI. CDR3 length equals 14 residues. The DNA for the CDR3 is TGTGCCAGCCGAGCCCCTAGCGGGAGCAGCGAGCAGTACTTC. It codes for CASRAPSGSSEQYF.

The sample holds one count of this clone. The chain combines TRBV30 with TRBJ1-3; possible D gene TRBD1, 6 bases. The germline CDR1 and CDR2 sequences are GTSNPN and SVGIG (reference sequence). V was shortened by 4 bases and J by 0 bases, with 19 bases between the two germline ends. This CDR3 has 17 amino acids. CDR3 in amino acids: CAWTPSRTVYSGNTIYF. DNA of the CDR3: TGTGCCTGGACCCCTTCAAGGACAGTCTACTCTGGAAACACCATATATTTT.

The chain uses TRBV6-5 and TRBJ1-2, with TRBD1 identical over 7 bases. V was clipped by 7 bases and J by 3 bases; unmatched bases: 5. The CDR3 runs 13 residues. Germline V lookup: CDR1 MNHEY, CDR2 SVGAGI. CDR3 in amino acids: CASIRQGDYGYTF. The CDR3 DNA reads as TGTGCCAGCATTCGACAGGGCGACTATGGCTACACCTTC.

This clone was seen a single time. The genes are TRBV4-1 and TRBJ1-4; no definite D call. Germline-derived CDR1 and CDR2 are MGHRA and YSYEKL. Trimming took 3 bases from V and 0 from J, leaving 11 bases between them. The CDR3 has 16 residues. CDR3 residues: CASSHPGRTTNEKLFF. CDR3 in DNA: TGCGCCAGCAGCCACCCCGGGAGGACAACTAATGAAAAACTGTTTTTT.

This chain links TRBV4-2 with TRBJ2-2; D gene uncertain. This CDR3 comprises 12 residues. Germline V gives CDR1 LGHNA, CDR2 YNFKEQ. V lost 3 bases, J lost 5 bases, and 4 bases lay in between. The CDR3 nucleotides are TGTGCCAGCAGCCAGAGAACCGGGGAGCTGTTTTTT. Amino acids: CASSQRTGELFF.

The rearrangement uses TRBV28 and TRBJ1-4; D remains ambiguous. Trimming left V 3 bases short and J 8 bases short, with 10 bases between. CDR1 is MDHEN and CDR2 is SYDVKM in the germline V gene. The CDR3 is 13 residues long. The CDR3 DNA is TGTGCCAGCAGTTTGCGAGTCGCGGAAAAACTGTTTTTT. Protein: CASSLRVAEKLFF.

CDR3 nucleotides: TGTGCCAGCAGTTACTCGGGCGGGGGGGCGAGAGATACGCAGTATTTT. Amino acid sequence: CASSYSGGGARDTQYF. The chain uses TRBV6-5 and TRBJ2-3, with 9 bases aligning to TRBD2. Looked up from germline, CDR1 is MNHEY and CDR2 is SVGAGI. The CDR3 runs to 16 residues. With V trimmed by 0 bases and J by 5 bases, 6 bases remained unmatched.

The chain is built from TRBV9 and TRBJ2-3, with TRBD1 as a possible D gene (6 bases). CDR1 and CDR2 from the germline V gene are SGDLS and YYNGEE. Trimming removed 0 bases at V and 4 bases at J, with 15 bases between. There are 16 residues in the CDR3. CDR3 DNA sequence: TGTGCCAGCAGCGTAGGGGGCAGGGGAATTGCAGATACGCAGTATTTT. Amino acid sequence: CASSVGGRGIADTQYF.